What follows are 4 T cell receptor beta chains derived from one specimen sequenced in a study of blood T cell repertoires in COVID-19. Repertoires were generated with immunoSEQ multiplex PCR, while TCRdb's copy carries only in-frame clones and drops some. The data contain 250,000 to 300,000 clones, around 92% of them singletons. Sequencing was done on a sample of peripheral blood. These receptors all stem from a woman aged 25 to 39 with COVID-19, enrolled during active disease.

The rearrangement uses TRBV18 and TRBJ2-3, with 8 bases fitting TRBD1. There are 16 residues in the CDR3. The junction had 10 bases not matched to a gene; V was cut back by 5 bases and J by 3 bases. The germline gives CDR1 KGHSH, CDR2 LQKENI. The CDR3 DNA reads as TGTGCCAGCTCATCCCAGGGGGCGCGGAGGACAGATACGCAGTATTTT. As protein: CASSSQGARRTDTQYF.

This chain links TRBV19 with TRBJ1-4, with 8 bases that match TRBD1. V dropped 3 bases and J dropped 0; count of bases not matched to a gene: 6. This CDR3 spans 17 amino acids. The germline gives CDR1 LNHDA, CDR2 SQIVND (reference sequence). The CDR3 DNA sequence: TGTGCCAGTAGTATGGTAGGACAGGGCGCAACTAATGAAAAACTGTTTTTT. Translation gives CASSMVGQGATNEKLFF.

V and J are TRBV4-1 and TRBJ2-1; 14 bases match TRBD2. Unmatched junction bases numbered 5, after V lost 6 bases and J lost 4 bases. The CDR3 sequence is 16 residues long. Germline CDR1 reads MGHRA; CDR2 reads YSYEKL. Written as DNA, the CDR3 is TGCGCCAGCAGTGGGACTAGCGGGGGAGTGTACAATGAGCAGTTCTTC. Amino acid sequence: CASSGTSGGVYNEQFF.

The rearrangement joins TRBV2 to TRBJ2-7; D perhaps matches TRBD2 (6 bases). In germline, CDR1 is SNHLY, CDR2 FYNNEI. This CDR3 has 14 amino acids. The V end lost 3 bases, the J end lost 3 bases, and 12 bases lay between the germline ends. For the CDR3, the DNA is TGTGCCAGCAGTGATTCGGGACTGGGCTACGAGCAGTACTTC. Residues: CASSDSGLGYEQYF.